This T cell receptor (beta chain) derives from a study of beta chain features in type 1 diabetes. This clone was seen a handful of times. What it binds is unknown. Other DNA sequences in the same sample also yield this CDR3. General study points: Among all four CD4+ subsets, Type 1 diabetes patients had TCRB CDR3s that were moderately but significantly shorter. At VDJ recombination sites, type 1 diabetes patients had fewer insertions and more deleted nucleotides.

The isolated RNA, all of it, was reverse transcribed, so expressed TCRB transcripts were what got sequenced. Reads from naive, central memory and regulatory T cell samples averaged about 3.3 million. TCRdb keeps only in-frame clones here, not all; method: immunoSEQ multiplex PCR. The table shows some 640,000 clones, with around 15% occurring only once. There was one heparinised blood draw per donor, averaging about 120 mL. CD45RO/CCR7/CD25/CD127/CD95/CD27 staining was used to isolate CD4+ naive, central memory, regulatory and stem cell-like memory cells by sorting. The CDR3 runs 12 residues. The germline V gene has CDR1 MDHEN and CDR2 SYDVKM. V lost 3 bases, J lost 4 bases, and 4 bases lay in between.

The sequenced material came from naive CD4+ T cells from blood. The J gene is TRBJ1-5, the V gene TRBV28; no definite D call. This TCR was recovered from a man aged 18-30 years with type 1 diabetes. The CDR3 sequence is CASSLGNQPQHF. Here the CDR3 DNA reads TGTGCCAGCAGTTTGGGAAATCAGCCCCAGCATTTT.